The 2 T cell receptor beta chains below were found in one sample sequenced in a study of blood T cell repertoires in COVID-19. Measured with immunoSEQ multiplex PCR; TCRdb has only the in-frame clones, and not every one. The sample gives approximately 100,000 clones, around 80% of which show up once; 20% to 25% is in the top ten. Specimen: peripheral blood. The receptors here all came from a man aged 70 or older with active or convalescent COVID-19.

This chain joins TRBV5-3 and TRBJ1-1; D is undetermined. TRBV5-3 is annotated as an ORF whose role is uncertain. Trimming cost V 8 bases and J 0 bases, with 14 bases left between them. The CDR3 sequence is 14 residues long. The CDR3 DNA reads as TGTGCCAGCGAAAAGGACTCTATGAACACTGAAGCTTTCTTT. It yields the protein CASEKDSMNTEAFF.

This chain connects TRBV29-1 to TRBJ1-2; TRBD1 aligns across 7 bases. CDR1 and CDR2 (germline): SQVTM, ANQGSEA. V trimming: 2 bases; J trimming: 8 bases; junction bases outside the gene matches: 5. The CDR3 covers 12 residues. The CDR3 region is CSVETGADGYTF. Written as DNA, the CDR3 is TGCAGCGTTGAAACAGGGGCTGACGGCTACACCTTC.